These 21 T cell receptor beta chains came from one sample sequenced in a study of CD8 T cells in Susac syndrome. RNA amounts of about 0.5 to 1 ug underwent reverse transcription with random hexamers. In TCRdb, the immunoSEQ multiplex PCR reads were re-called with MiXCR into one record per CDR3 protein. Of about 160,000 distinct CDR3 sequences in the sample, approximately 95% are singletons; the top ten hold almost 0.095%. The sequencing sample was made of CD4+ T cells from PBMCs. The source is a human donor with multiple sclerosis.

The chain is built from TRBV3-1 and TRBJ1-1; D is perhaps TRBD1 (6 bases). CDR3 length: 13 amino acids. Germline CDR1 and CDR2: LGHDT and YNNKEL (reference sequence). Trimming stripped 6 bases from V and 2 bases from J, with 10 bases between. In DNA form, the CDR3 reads TGTGCCAGCAGTGGACAGCTTAACACTGAAGCTTTCTTT. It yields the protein CASSGQLNTEAFF.

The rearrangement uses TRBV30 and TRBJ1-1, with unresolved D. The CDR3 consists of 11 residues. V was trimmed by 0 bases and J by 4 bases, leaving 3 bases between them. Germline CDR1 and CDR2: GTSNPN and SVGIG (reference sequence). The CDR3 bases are TGTGCCTGGAGTGTAACCACTGAAGCTTTCTTT. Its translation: CAWSVTTEAFF.

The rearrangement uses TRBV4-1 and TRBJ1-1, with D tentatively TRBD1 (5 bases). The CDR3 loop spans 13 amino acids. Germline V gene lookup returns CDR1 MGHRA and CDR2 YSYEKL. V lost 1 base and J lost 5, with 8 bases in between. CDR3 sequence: CASSQAGRTEAFF. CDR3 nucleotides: TGCGCCAGCAGCCAAGCGGGGCGAACTGAAGCTTTCTTT.

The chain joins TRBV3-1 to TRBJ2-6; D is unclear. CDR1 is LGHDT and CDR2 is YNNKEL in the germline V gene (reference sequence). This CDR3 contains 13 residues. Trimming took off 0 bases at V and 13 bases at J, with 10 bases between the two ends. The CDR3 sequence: CASSQDTRTVLTF. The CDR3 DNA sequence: TGTGCCAGCAGCCAAGATACCCGTACGGTCCTGACTTTC.

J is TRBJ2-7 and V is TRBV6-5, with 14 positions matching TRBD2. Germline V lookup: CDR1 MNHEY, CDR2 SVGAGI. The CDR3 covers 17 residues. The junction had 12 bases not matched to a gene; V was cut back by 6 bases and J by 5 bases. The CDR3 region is CASSYGTSGSAGNEQYF. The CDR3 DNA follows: TGTGCCAGCAGCTACGGGACTAGCGGGAGTGCGGGTAACGAGCAGTACTTC.

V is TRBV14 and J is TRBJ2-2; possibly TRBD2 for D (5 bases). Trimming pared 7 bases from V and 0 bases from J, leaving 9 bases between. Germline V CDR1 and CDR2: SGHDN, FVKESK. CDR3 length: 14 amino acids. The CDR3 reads CASKASPNTGELFF. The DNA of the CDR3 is TGTGCCAGCAAGGCTAGCCCGAACACCGGGGAGCTGTTTTTT.

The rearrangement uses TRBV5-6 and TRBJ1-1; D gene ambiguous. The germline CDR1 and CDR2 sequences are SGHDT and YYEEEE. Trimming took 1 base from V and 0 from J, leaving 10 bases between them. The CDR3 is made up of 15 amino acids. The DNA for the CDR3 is TGTGCCAGCAGCTTGTTTCTACGGATGAACACTGAAGCTTTCTTT. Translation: CASSLFLRMNTEAFF.

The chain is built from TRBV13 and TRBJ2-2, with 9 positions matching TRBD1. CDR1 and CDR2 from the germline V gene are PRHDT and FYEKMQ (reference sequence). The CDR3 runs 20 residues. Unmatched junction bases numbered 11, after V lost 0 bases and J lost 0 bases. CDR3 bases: TGTGCCAGCAGCTTAGGCCTTGGGACAGGGCCCTACGCGAACACCGGGGAGCTGTTTTTT. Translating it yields CASSLGLGTGPYANTGELFF.

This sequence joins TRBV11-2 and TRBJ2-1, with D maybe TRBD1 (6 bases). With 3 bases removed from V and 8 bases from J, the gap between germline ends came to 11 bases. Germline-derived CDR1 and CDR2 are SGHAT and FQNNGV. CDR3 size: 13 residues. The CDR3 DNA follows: TGTGCCAGCAGCTTCAGGGGCGGCGATGAGCAGTTCTTC. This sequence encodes CASSFRGGDEQFF.

The CDR3 DNA sequence: TGCGCCAGCAGCCGTCCTGGACTAGCGGACTCCTACAATGAGCAGTTCTTC. This sequence encodes CASSRPGLADSYNEQFF. The chain is built from TRBV4-3 and TRBJ2-1; 10 bases map to TRBD2. V shed 4 bases, J shed 0 bases, and the junction held 6 bases outside the gene matches. This CDR3 contains 17 residues. CDR1 and CDR2 (germline): LGHNA, YSLEER.

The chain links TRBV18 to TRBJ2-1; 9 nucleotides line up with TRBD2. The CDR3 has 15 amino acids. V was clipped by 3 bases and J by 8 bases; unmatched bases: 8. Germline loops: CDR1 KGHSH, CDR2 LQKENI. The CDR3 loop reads CASSPGSSGIYEQFF. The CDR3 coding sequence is TGTGCCAGCTCACCTGGGTCTAGCGGGATCTATGAGCAGTTCTTC.

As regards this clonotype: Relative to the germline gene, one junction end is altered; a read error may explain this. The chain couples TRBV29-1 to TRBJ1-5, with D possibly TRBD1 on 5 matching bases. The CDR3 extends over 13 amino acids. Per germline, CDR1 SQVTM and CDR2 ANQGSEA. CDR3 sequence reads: CSAREGSNHPQHF. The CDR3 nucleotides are TGCAGCGCTAGGGAGGGGTCCAATCACCCCCAGCATTTT.

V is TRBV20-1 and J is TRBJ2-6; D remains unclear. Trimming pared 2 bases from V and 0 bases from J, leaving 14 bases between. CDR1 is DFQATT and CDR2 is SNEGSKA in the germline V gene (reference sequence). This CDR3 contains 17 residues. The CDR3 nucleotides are TGCAGTGCTAGACCTCCGGACGGTTACTCTGGGGCCAACGTCCTGACTTTC. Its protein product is CSARPPDGYSGANVLTF.

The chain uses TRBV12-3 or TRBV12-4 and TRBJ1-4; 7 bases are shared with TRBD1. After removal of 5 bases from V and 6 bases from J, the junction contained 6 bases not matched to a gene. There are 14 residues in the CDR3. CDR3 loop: CASSGDRADEKLFF. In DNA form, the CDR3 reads TGTGCCAGCAGTGGAGACAGGGCAGATGAAAAACTGTTTTTT.

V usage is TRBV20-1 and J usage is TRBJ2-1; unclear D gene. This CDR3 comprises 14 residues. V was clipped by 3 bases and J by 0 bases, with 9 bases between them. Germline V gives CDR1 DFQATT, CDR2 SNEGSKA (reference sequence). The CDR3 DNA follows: TGCAGTGCTAGGGGCGGTAGCTCCTACAATGAGCAGTTCTTC. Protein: CSARGGSSYNEQFF.

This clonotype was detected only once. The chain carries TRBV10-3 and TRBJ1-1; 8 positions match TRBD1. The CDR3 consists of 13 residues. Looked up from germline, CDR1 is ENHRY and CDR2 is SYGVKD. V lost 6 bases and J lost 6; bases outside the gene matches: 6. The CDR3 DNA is TGTGCCATCAGGGACAGGGATGGGTCTGAAGCTTTCTTT. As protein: CAIRDRDGSEAFF.

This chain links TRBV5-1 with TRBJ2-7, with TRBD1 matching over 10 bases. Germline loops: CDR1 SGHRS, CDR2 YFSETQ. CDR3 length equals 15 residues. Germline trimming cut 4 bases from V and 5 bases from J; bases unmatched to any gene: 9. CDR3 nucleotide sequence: TGCGCCAGCAGCCCTCAGGGGACAGGGGCCAACGAGCAGTACTTC. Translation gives CASSPQGTGANEQYF.

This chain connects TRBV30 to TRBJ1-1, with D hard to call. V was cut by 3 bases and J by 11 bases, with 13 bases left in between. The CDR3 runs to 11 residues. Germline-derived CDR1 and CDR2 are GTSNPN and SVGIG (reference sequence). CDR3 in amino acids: CAWRNRGSAFF. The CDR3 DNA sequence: TGTGCCTGGAGAAATCGAGGGAGTGCTTTCTTT.

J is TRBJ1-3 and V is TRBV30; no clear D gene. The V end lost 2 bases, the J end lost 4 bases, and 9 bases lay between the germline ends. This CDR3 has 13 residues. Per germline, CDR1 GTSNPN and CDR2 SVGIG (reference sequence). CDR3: CAWSILRGNTIYF. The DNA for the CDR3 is TGTGCCTGGAGTATCCTCCGCGGAAACACCATATATTTT.

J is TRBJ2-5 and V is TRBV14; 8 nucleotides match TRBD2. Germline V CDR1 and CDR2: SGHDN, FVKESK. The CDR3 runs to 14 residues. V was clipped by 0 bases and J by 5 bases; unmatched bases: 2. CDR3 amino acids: CASSQDPGGETQYF. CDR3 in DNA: TGTGCCAGCAGCCAAGATCCGGGAGGGGAGACCCAGTACTTC. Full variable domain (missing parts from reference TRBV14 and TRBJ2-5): EAGVTQFPSHSVIEKGQTVTLRCDPISGHDNLYWYRRVMGKEIKFLLHFVKESKQDESGMPNNRFLAERTGGTYSTLKVQPAELEDSGVYFCASSQDPGGETQYFGPGTRLLVL.

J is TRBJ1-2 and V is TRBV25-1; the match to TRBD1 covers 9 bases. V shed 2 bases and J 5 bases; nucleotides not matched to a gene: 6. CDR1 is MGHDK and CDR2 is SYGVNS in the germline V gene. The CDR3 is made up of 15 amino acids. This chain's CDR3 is CASSEPGQGFYGYTF. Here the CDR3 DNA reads TGTGCCAGCAGTGAACCGGGACAGGGATTTTATGGCTACACCTTC.